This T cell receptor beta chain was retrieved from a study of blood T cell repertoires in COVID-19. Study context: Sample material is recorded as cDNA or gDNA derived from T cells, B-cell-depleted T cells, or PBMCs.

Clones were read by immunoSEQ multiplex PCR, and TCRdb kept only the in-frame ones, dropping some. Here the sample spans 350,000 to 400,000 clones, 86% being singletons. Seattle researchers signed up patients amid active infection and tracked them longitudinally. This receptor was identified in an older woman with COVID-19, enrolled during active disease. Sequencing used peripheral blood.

CDR3 in DNA: TGTGCCTGGGCCGGGACAGGGGGCGCTGAGTATGGCTACACCTTC. Its protein product is CAWAGTGGAEYGYTF. This chain links TRBV30 with TRBJ1-2; 12 nucleotides line up with TRBD1. The CDR3 length is 15 residues. Unmatched junction bases numbered 9, after V lost 5 bases and J lost 5 bases. The germline V gene encodes CDR1 GTSNPN and CDR2 SVGIG (reference sequence).